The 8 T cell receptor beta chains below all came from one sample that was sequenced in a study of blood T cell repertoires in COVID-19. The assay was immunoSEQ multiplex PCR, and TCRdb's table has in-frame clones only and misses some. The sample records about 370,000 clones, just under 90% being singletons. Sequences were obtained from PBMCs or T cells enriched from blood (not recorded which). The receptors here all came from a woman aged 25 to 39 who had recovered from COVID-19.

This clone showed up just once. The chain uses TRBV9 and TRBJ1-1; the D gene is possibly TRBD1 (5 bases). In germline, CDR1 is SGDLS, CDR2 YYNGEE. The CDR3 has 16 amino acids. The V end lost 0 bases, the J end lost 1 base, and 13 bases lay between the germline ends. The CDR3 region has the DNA TGTGCCAGCAGCGTAGGAGGAGGGGAACGGAACACTGAAGCTTTCTTT. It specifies CASSVGGGERNTEAFF.

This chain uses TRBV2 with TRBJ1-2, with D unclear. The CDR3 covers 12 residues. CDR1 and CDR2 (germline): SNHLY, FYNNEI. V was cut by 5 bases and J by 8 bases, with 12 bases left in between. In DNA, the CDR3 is TGTGCCAGCAGTCACGAAACAAAGGGCTACACCTTC. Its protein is CASSHETKGYTF.

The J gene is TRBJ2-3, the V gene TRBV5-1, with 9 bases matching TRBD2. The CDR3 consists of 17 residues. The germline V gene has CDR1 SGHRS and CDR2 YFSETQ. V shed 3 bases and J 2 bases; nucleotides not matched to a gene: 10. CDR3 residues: CASSSGIAGAFTDTQYF. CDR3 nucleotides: TGCGCCAGCAGCTCGGGGATAGCGGGAGCCTTCACAGATACGCAGTATTTT.

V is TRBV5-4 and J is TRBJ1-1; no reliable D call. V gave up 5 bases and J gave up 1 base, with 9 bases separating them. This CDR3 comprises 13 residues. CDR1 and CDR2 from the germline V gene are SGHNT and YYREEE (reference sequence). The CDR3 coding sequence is TGTGCCAGCAGACCCAACACGAACACTGAAGCTTTCTTT. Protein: CASRPNTNTEAFF.

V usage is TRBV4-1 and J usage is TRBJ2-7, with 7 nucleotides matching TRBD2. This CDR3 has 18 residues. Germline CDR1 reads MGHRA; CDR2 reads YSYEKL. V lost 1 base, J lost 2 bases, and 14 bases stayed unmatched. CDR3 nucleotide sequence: TGCGCCAGCAGCCAAGGGTGGGGGGGTTCTAGCGGCCCCTACGAGCAGTACTTC. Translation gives CASSQGWGGSSGPYEQYF.

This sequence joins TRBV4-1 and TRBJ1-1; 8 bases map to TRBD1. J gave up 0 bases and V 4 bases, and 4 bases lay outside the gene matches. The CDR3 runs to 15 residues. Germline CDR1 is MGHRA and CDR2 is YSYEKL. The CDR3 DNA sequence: TGCGCCAGCAGCCCGGGGGACAGGTTGAACACTGAAGCTTTCTTT. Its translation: CASSPGDRLNTEAFF.

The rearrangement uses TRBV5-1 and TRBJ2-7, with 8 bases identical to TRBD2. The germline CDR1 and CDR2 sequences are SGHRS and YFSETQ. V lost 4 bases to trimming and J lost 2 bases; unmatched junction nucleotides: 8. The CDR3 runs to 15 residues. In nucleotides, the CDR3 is TGCGCCAGCAGCGGCGGGGGGCAACACACCTACGAGCAGTACTTC. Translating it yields CASSGGGQHTYEQYF.

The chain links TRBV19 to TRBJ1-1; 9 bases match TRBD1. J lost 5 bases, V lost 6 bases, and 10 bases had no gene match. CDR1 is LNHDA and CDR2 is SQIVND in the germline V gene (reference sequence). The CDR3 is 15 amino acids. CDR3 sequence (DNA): TGTGCCAGTAGAAATCCGGGACAGGGTGAAACTGAAGCTTTCTTT. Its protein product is CASRNPGQGETEAFF.